The 3 T cell receptor beta chains below were found in one sample sequenced in a study of cytomegalovirus exposure and HLA in healthy donors. PCR was performed using 60 Vbeta and 13 Jbeta primers. TCRdb keeps only in-frame clones here, not all; method: immunoSEQ multiplex PCR. The sample lists roughly 120,000 clones, about 73% seen once, with about 7.8% in the top ten. Sequencing input: PBMCs. Every receptor here comes from a woman in her 40s in good health and CMV-seropositive.

This chain links TRBV2 with TRBJ2-1; TRBD2 matches 11 bases. Germline trimming cut 6 bases from V and 8 bases from J; bases unmatched to any gene: 9. The CDR3 consists of 15 residues. The germline V gene has CDR1 SNHLY and CDR2 FYNNEI. Here the CDR3 reads CASREPGLAVDEQFF. The CDR3 DNA reads TGTGCCAGCAGGGAACCGGGACTAGCGGTTGATGAGCAGTTCTTC.

The chain joins TRBV11-2 to TRBJ2-1; 12 positions match TRBD1. CDR1 and CDR2 from the germline V gene are SGHAT and FQNNGV. This CDR3 has 17 amino acids. The V gene end was trimmed by 3 bases and the J gene end by 7 bases; junction bases not matched to a gene: 10. The chain's CDR3 is CASSFRVGTGGLNEQFF. The CDR3 DNA follows: TGTGCCAGCAGCTTCCGGGTGGGGACAGGGGGCTTAAATGAGCAGTTCTTC.

The V and J genes are TRBV4-3 and TRBJ2-1, with 7 positions matching TRBD1. CDR1 and CDR2 (germline): LGHNA, YSLEER. The V gene end was trimmed by 0 bases and the J gene end by 15 bases; junction bases not matched to a gene: 17. The CDR3 length is 16 residues. CDR3 protein: CASSQDLDKTGMGLFF. The DNA of the CDR3 is TGCGCCAGCAGCCAAGATTTGGACAAGACAGGGATGGGGTTGTTCTTC.